Below, 15 T cell receptor beta chains from the same sample are listed, as sequenced in a study of cytomegalovirus exposure and HLA in healthy donors. PCR amplification relied on 60 Vbeta primers (plus 13 Jbeta primers). Only in-frame clones appear in the TCRdb table, and some are missing; sequencing was by immunoSEQ multiplex PCR. The sample lists about 110,000 clones, roughly three quarters occurring once. The source material was PBMCs. These receptors originate from a young woman in good health and CMV-seropositive.

This clone has more than one count but fewer than ten. The chain joins TRBV28 to TRBJ1-1, with D unresolved. The CDR3 runs 14 residues. Trimming shortened V by 5 bases and J by 1 base, and 11 bases separated the two germline ends. Germline loops: CDR1 MDHEN, CDR2 SYDVKM. The CDR3 coding sequence is TGTGCCAGCAGTCGGTTGGGAGCGAACACTGAAGCTTTCTTT. Translation: CASSRLGANTEAFF.

This chain links TRBV30 with TRBJ2-7; 11 bases are shared with TRBD2. The CDR3 loop spans 15 amino acids. J gave up 0 bases and V 0 bases, and 1 base lay outside the gene matches. Germline loops: CDR1 GTSNPN, CDR2 SVGIG (reference sequence). Here the CDR3 DNA reads TGTGCCTGGAGTGTCACTAGCGGGAGCTCCTACGAGCAGTACTTC. As protein: CAWSVTSGSSYEQYF. Filled out from reference TRBV30 and TRBJ2-7, the complete variable domain reads SQTIHQWPATLVQPVGSPLSLECTVEGTSNPNLYWYRQAAGRGLQLLFYSVGIGQISSEVPQNLSASRPQDRQFILSSKKLLLSDSGFYLCAWSVTSGSSYEQYFGPGTRLTVT.

The chain combines TRBV5-8 with TRBJ2-1; 7 nucleotides line up with TRBD2. Germline-derived CDR1 and CDR2 are SGHTS and YDEGEE. V shed 4 bases and J 6 bases; nucleotides not matched to a gene: 7. This CDR3 comprises 14 residues. The CDR3 region is CASSLGGVSNEQFF. The CDR3 DNA reads as TGTGCCAGCAGCCTGGGGGGGGTTAGCAATGAGCAGTTCTTC.

This sequence joins TRBV14 and TRBJ2-7, with D perhaps TRBD2 (5 bases). The ends were cut back, 4 bases at V and 1 base at J, with 8 bases in the middle. This CDR3 is built from 13 residues. CDR1 and CDR2 from the germline V gene are SGHDN and FVKESK. CDR3 in amino acids: CASSLTGSYEQYF. DNA of the CDR3: TGTGCCAGCAGCCTGACGGGATCCTACGAGCAGTACTTC.

This clone was detected only a few times. V gene TRBV5-6 combines with J gene TRBJ2-3, with D tentatively TRBD2 (5 bases). Germline V gives CDR1 SGHDT, CDR2 YYEEEE. The CDR3 consists of 17 residues. V was trimmed by 3 bases and J by 8 bases, leaving 25 bases between them. CDR3 protein: CASSYREGIFYAGTQYF. In DNA form, the CDR3 reads TGTGCCAGCAGCTACCGAGAGGGTATTTTTTATGCTGGTACGCAGTATTTT.

The chain combines TRBV21-1 with TRBJ2-3; TRBD2 was called by the table and not checked on the DNA. TRBV21-1 is flagged as a pseudogene. The CDR3 contains 15 residues. CDR3 sequence: CASSTVPGLTDTQYF. Written as DNA, the CDR3 is TGTGCCAGCAGCACAGTGCCGGGTCTCACAGATACGCAGTATTTT.

The chain links TRBV27 to TRBJ2-2; D is uncertain. V lost 5 bases and J lost 4, with 17 bases in between. This CDR3 has 16 amino acids. In germline, CDR1 is MNHEY, CDR2 SMNVEV (reference sequence). Here the CDR3 DNA reads TGTGCCAGCAGTCTTGTACCCCGTTCGGGCACCGGGGAGCTGTTTTTT. This sequence encodes CASSLVPRSGTGELFF.

This rearrangement joins TRBV6-1 to TRBJ1-5, with no clear D. Trimming took off 6 bases at V and 3 bases at J, with 15 bases between the two ends. The CDR3 consists of 15 residues. Per germline, CDR1 MNHNS and CDR2 SASEGT. CDR3 region: CASSEERGVNQPQHF. The CDR3 DNA reads as TGTGCCAGCAGCGAGGAGCGGGGAGTCAATCAGCCCCAGCATTTT.

This clone has more than one count but fewer than ten. The rearrangement joins TRBV7-9 to TRBJ2-1; 7 nucleotides match TRBD2. Germline loops: CDR1 SEHNR, CDR2 FQNEAQ (reference sequence). The CDR3 is made up of 15 amino acids. The ends lost 4 bases at V and 5 bases at J; junction bases unmatched: 8. CDR3 region: CASSSTRAGDNEQFF. CDR3 coding DNA: TGTGCCAGCAGCTCCACTCGGGCGGGGGACAATGAGCAGTTCTTC.

The gene calls are TRBV10-3 and TRBJ1-1, with TRBD1 matching 7 bases. The CDR3 totals 14 residues. Germline V gene lookup returns CDR1 ENHRY and CDR2 SYGVKD. Losses at the gene ends were 4 bases for V and 1 base for J; bases not matched to a gene: 3. The CDR3 bases are TGTGCCATCAGTGTAGACAGGGAGAACACTGAAGCTTTCTTT. It specifies CAISVDRENTEAFF.

For this clone: An end of the junction differs from the germline gene, which may be a read error. The chain employs TRBV5-1 and TRBJ1-2; D is perhaps TRBD1 (6 bases). CDR1 is SGHRS, CDR2 YFSETQ, per germline. This CDR3 is 14 amino acids long. CDR3 in amino acids: CASSLAGGHYGYTF. Here the CDR3 DNA reads TGCGCCAGCAGCTTGGCGGGGGGACACTACGGCTACACCTTC.

The chain links TRBV6-5 to TRBJ2-1; 8 bases match TRBD2. In germline, CDR1 is MNHEY, CDR2 SVGAGI. V shed 0 bases, J shed 6 bases, and the junction held 4 bases outside the gene matches. The CDR3 spans 15 residues. CDR3 amino acids: CASSYSVAGSNEQFF. The DNA for the CDR3 is TGTGCCAGCAGTTACTCTGTAGCGGGAAGCAATGAGCAGTTCTTC.

This clone has a handful of counts. The junction and the germline gene differ at one end; a read error may be behind it. The rearrangement joins TRBV18 to TRBJ1-3, with 7 bases fitting TRBD1. Germline V gene sequence: CDR1 KGHSH, CDR2 LQKENI. The CDR3 spans 16 residues. The CDR3 nucleotides are TGTGCCAGCTCCCCACAGGGGTCGAGCTCTGGAAACACCATATATTTT. Amino acids: CASSPQGSSSGNTIYF.

V and J are TRBV28 and TRBJ2-6, with a weak D call TRBD1 (6 bases). Trimming cost V 7 bases and J 0 bases, with 10 bases left between them. The germline CDR1 and CDR2 sequences are MDHEN and SYDVKM. CDR3 size: 15 residues. DNA for the CDR3: TGTGCCAGCAACGAACAGGGCTCTGGGGCCAACGTCCTGACTTTC. Residues: CASNEQGSGANVLTF.

The chain has TRBV28 and TRBJ1-1; perhaps TRBD1 as D (5 bases). The germline V gene has CDR1 MDHEN and CDR2 SYDVKM. Trimming pared 8 bases from V and 6 bases from J, leaving 16 bases between. This CDR3 region has 13 residues. The CDR3 region is CASGDSRGPEAFF. For the CDR3, the DNA is TGTGCCAGCGGGGACTCCCGAGGCCCTGAAGCTTTCTTT.